The source of this TCR beta chain is a study of low-dose radiotherapy and immunotherapy resistance in tumors. For the study at large: Patients were treated with intravenous nivolumab at 240 mg every two weeks and were also dosed with ipilimumab at 1 mg/kg every six weeks.

With TRAV- and TRBV-specific primers, first-strand cDNA was made, covering the alpha and beta chains. TCRs were put through approximately 20 PCR cycles of amplification with Phusion. A constant-region primer and the V-primer adapter served as the primer pair. Isolated mRNA underwent amplification by in vitro transcription. One entry per CDR3 protein, called by TCRdb with MiXCR from the reads. The table lists around 90,000 distinct CDR3 sequences, about 20% of them singletons. This clonotype was detected many times. Between the trimmed V and J ends, which lost 5 bases and 7 bases, there was a span of 6 bases. CDR3 length: 11 residues. The time point: before trial treatment. The therapy administered to donors comprised nivolumab, ipilimumab, aspirin, low-dose cyclophosphamide and low-dose radiotherapy.

Source: PBMCs, taken before treatment. The chain couples TRBV12-3 or TRBV12-4 to TRBJ2-1; a weak D match, TRBD2 (5 bases). The TCR sequence derives from a male donor with prostate cancer. The CDR3: CASSGRNEQFF. Written as DNA, the CDR3 is TGTGCCAGCAGTGGGAGAAATGAGCAGTTCTTC.